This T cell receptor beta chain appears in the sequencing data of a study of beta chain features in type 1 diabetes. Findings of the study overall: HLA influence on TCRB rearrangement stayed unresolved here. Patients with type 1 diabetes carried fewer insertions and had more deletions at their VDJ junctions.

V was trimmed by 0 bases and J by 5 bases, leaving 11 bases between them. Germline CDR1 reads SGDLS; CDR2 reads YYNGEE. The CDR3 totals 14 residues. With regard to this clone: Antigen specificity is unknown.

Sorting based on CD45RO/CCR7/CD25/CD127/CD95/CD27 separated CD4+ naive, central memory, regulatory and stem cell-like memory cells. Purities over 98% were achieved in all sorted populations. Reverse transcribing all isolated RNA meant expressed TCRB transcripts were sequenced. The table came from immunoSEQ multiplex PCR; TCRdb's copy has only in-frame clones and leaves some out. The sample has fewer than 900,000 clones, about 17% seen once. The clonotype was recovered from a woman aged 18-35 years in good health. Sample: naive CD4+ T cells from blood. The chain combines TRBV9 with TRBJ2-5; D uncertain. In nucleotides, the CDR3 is TGTGCCAGCAGCGTAGCCCCTTTCGGGGAGACCCAGTACTTC. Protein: CASSVAPFGETQYF.